This T cell receptor beta chain was observed in a study of CXCR3-negative and CXCR3-positive naive CD8 T cells. CDR3 length equals 13 residues. Per germline, CDR1 SGHRS and CDR2 YFSETQ. Whole-study findings and limits: In CXCR3-positive naive cells, the TRB CDR3s were more hydrophobic than in CXCR3-negative naive cells. Memory CD8+ cells showed much lower diversity, while both naive subsets displayed comparably high diversity. CXCR3 levels fell partly with cryopreservation; most assays relied on fresh PBMCs.

Researchers prepared the TRB cDNA libraries using 5' RACE with UMI labels. TCRdb re-called the 5' RACE reads, yielding one record per CDR3 amino acid sequence without DNA. The sample table includes about 150,000 distinct CDR3 sequences. As to this clonotype: Its antigen is unknown.

At 300,000 to 350,000 cells each, triplicate sorts were carried out for each CD8+ T cell subset. CD45RO-CCR7+CD27+CD95- cells counted as naive CD8+ T cells. The sequenced sample consisted of naive CXCR3+ CD8+ T cells from blood. The subset was: CD45RO-CCR7+CD27+CD95- naive CD8+ T cells expressing CXCR3 (TNR3+). This receptor was identified in a human donor in good health. Some clones in this sample may be carry-over from other donors' samples. The genes are TRBV5-1 and TRBJ2-1. CDR3 protein: CASSLDGYNEQFF.